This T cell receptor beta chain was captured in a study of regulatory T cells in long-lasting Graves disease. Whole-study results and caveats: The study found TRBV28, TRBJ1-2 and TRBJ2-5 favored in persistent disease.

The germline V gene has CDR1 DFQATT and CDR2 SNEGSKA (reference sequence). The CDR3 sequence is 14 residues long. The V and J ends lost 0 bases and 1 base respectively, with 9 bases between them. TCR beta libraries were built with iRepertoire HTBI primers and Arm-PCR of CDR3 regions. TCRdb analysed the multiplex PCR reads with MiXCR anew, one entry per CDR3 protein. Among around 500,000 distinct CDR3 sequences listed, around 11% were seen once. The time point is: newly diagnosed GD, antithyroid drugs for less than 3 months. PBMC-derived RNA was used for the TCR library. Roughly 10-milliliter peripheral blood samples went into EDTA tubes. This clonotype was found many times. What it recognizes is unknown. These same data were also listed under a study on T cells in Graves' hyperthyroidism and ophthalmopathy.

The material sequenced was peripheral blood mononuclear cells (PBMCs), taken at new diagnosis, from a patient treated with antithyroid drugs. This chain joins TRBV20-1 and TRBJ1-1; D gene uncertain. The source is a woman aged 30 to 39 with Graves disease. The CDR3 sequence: CSARDLSRNTEAFF. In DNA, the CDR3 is TGCAGTGCTAGAGATCTTTCCAGGAACACTGAAGCTTTCTTT.